The present TCR beta chain was sequenced within a study of blood T cell repertoires in COVID-19. Per the original data handling: Scientists estimated how many nucleated cells there were by amplifying reference gene primers. TCRdb's copy holds only in-frame clones and misses some; the assay was immunoSEQ multiplex PCR. The D gene and trimming were derived from the DNA, and the V and J assignments and clone size from that table. In the table there are fewer than 250,000 clones, around four fifths of which are singletons. Germline V gives CDR1 SGHDT, CDR2 YYEEEE. The junction had 6 bases not matched to a gene; V was cut back by 5 bases and J by 4 bases. The CDR3 contains 15 residues.

The material sequenced was peripheral blood. V and J are TRBV5-6 and TRBJ2-2, with 9 positions matching TRBD1. The clonotype was recovered from a man aged 45-65 years with active or convalescent COVID-19. CDR3 in DNA: TGTGCCAGCAGAGGGACAGGGAGCCTCACCGGGGAGCTGTTTTTT. It yields the protein CASRGTGSLTGELFF.